This TCR beta chain was sequenced for a study of blood T cell repertoires in COVID-19. This clone occurred once. Sequenced by immunoSEQ multiplex PCR; TCRdb stores in-frame clones only, minus some. This sample carries 200,000 to 250,000 clones, about four fifths of them seen once, and the ten largest clones take less than 4%. The CDR3 totals 13 residues. V shed 7 bases, J shed 6 bases, and the junction held 7 bases outside the gene matches. Looked up from germline, CDR1 is SNHLY and CDR2 is FYNNEI. Source material: PBMCs or T cells enriched from blood (not recorded which). The TCR comes from a woman aged 40 to 50 who had been exposed to COVID-19. The V call is TRBV2, the J call TRBJ1-2; 8 positions match TRBD1. CDR3 nucleotide sequence: TGTGCCAGCATGTTCCAGGGGGCTGATGGCTACACCTTC. The encoded protein is CASMFQGADGYTF.